Following are 26 T cell receptor beta chains from one sample sequenced in a study of CD8+CD57+ T cells in acquired aplastic anemia. TCR beta VDJ and CDR3 were profiled, and genomic DNA was the template. One entry per CDR3 protein results from TCRdb running MiXCR on the reads. The sample contains under 200,000 distinct CDR3 sequences, around 40% of which appear only once. Sequenced: sorted CD4+, CD8+, or CD8+CD57+ T cells (not recorded which) from PBMCs. Receptors were obtained from a human donor in good health.

At least ten counts were recorded for this clonotype. The CDR3 sequence: CSARDLKASGRRGTDTQYF. CDR3 nucleotides: TGCAGTGCTAGAGATTTGAAGGCTAGCGGGAGGAGGGGCACAGATACGCAGTATTTT. The chain is built from TRBV20-1 and TRBJ2-3; 11 positions match TRBD2. CDR1 DFQATT and CDR2 SNEGSKA come from the germline V gene (reference sequence). This CDR3 has 19 amino acids. V shed 0 bases and J 1 base; nucleotides not matched to a gene: 12.

V usage is TRBV28 and J usage is TRBJ2-7; no definite D call. The CDR3 spans 12 residues. Germline V gene data show CDR1 as MDHEN and CDR2 as SYDVKM. V lost 3 bases and J lost 3, with 6 bases in between. CDR3 protein: CASSFSGYEQYF. CDR3 coding DNA: TGTGCCAGCAGTTTTTCGGGCTACGAGCAGTACTTC. Combining the CDR3 with reference TRBV28 and TRBJ2-7 gives the whole variable domain DVKVTQSSRYLVKRTGEKVFLECVQDMDHENMFWYRQDPGLGLRLIYFSYDVKMKEKGDIPEGYSVSREKKERFSLILESASTNQTSMYLCASSFSGYEQYFGPGTRLTVT.

V usage is TRBV7-9 and J usage is TRBJ2-2, with D tentatively TRBD1 (6 bases). Germline CDR1 SEHNR, CDR2 FQNEAQ (reference sequence). The CDR3 has 14 residues. V was pared by 6 bases and J by 1 base, with 9 bases between. This CDR3 reads CASSTTGNTGELFF. The CDR3 region has the DNA TGTGCCAGCAGTACGACAGGGAACACCGGGGAGCTGTTTTTT.

The V and J genes are TRBV5-1 and TRBJ1-1, with D possibly TRBD1 on 5 matching bases. The germline V gene has CDR1 SGHRS and CDR2 YFSETQ. The ends were cut back, 0 bases at V and 2 bases at J, with 17 bases in the middle. The CDR3 is made up of 17 amino acids. CDR3 loop: CASSLESGGIPNTEAFF. DNA of the CDR3: TGCGCCAGCAGCTTGGAGTCCGGGGGGATCCCAAACACTGAAGCTTTCTTT.

This clonotype was detected many times. The chain employs TRBV9 and TRBJ1-6; 7 nucleotides line up with TRBD1. Germline V gene data show CDR1 as SGDLS and CDR2 as YYNGEE. V lost 4 bases to trimming and J lost 9 bases; unmatched junction nucleotides: 13. This CDR3 contains 16 residues. This chain's CDR3 is CASSNQGQLMGSPLHF. The CDR3 nucleotides are TGTGCCAGCAGCAACCAGGGACAGCTGATGGGTTCACCCCTCCACTTT.

This chain links TRBV6-1 with TRBJ1-4; no firm D call. Per the germline V gene, CDR1 is MNHNS and CDR2 is SASEGT. The CDR3 totals 13 residues. V lost 6 bases, J lost 13 bases, and 18 bases lay in between. Written as DNA, the CDR3 is TGTGCCAGCAGACAAGGACGGGGAAAGGGACTGTTTTTT. It yields the protein CASRQGRGKGLFF.

The chain carries TRBV12-3 or TRBV12-4 and TRBJ2-5, with D perhaps TRBD1 (5 bases). The CDR3 spans 13 residues. V lost 11 bases to trimming and J lost 0 bases, with 13 bases between them. The CDR3 bases are TGTGCCGACAGTTTAGGGAACCAAGAGACCCAGTACTTC. It specifies CADSLGNQETQYF.

This clonotype showed up many times. V is TRBV9 and J is TRBJ1-1, with D hard to call. The CDR3 loop spans 13 amino acids. CDR1 and CDR2 from the germline V gene are SGDLS and YYNGEE. V lost 0 bases to trimming and J lost 6 bases, with 9 bases between them. Here the CDR3 reads CASSVGAQAEAFF. The CDR3 coding sequence is TGTGCCAGCAGCGTAGGGGCGCAGGCTGAAGCTTTCTTT.

The rearrangement uses TRBV2 and TRBJ2-3, with D perhaps matching TRBD2 (6 bases). This CDR3 comprises 15 residues. Germline V gives CDR1 SNHLY, CDR2 FYNNEI. V was trimmed by 0 bases and J by 6 bases, leaving 13 bases between them. The CDR3: CASSEALGGRDTQYF. CDR3 DNA: TGTGCCAGCAGTGAAGCGCTTGGGGGGAGGGATACGCAGTATTTT.

CDR3 DNA sequence: TGTGCCAGCAGGGCAGGGTCTGGAAACACCATATATTTT. The encoded protein is CASRAGSGNTIYF. This sequence joins TRBV2 and TRBJ1-3; perhaps TRBD1 as D (5 bases). With 6 bases removed from V and 1 base from J, the gap between germline ends came to 7 bases. The CDR3 contains 13 residues. The germline V gene encodes CDR1 SNHLY and CDR2 FYNNEI.

In its sample, this clonotype was seen many times. This chain links TRBV7-9 with TRBJ2-1; 8 bases match TRBD1. Trimming cost V 3 bases and J 6 bases; bases outside gene matches: 1. This CDR3 has 13 residues. In germline, CDR1 is SEHNR, CDR2 FQNEAQ (reference sequence). DNA for the CDR3: TGTGCCAGCAGCTTGACAGGGGCCAATGAGCAGTTCTTC. As protein: CASSLTGANEQFF.

This clonotype has at least ten counts. The chain links TRBV11-2 to TRBJ2-1; 11 nucleotides line up with TRBD2. CDR3 length: 17 amino acids. Germline trimming cut 6 bases from V and 6 bases from J; bases unmatched to any gene: 13. CDR1 is SGHAT and CDR2 is FQNNGV in the germline V gene. The CDR3 reads CASSPPGLAGGRNEQFF. The CDR3 bases are TGTGCCAGCAGTCCCCCGGGGCTAGCGGGGGGCCGCAATGAGCAGTTCTTC.

The sample holds many counts of this clonotype. The chain couples TRBV4-1 to TRBJ2-5; TRBD1 matches 8 bases. Per germline, CDR1 MGHRA and CDR2 YSYEKL. Trimming took 1 base from V and 2 from J; bases not matched to a gene: 6. The CDR3 extends over 16 amino acids. For the CDR3, the DNA is TGCGCCAGCAGCCAAGTAGACAGGGGAAATCAAGAGACCCAGTACTTC. It specifies CASSQVDRGNQETQYF.

The sample holds many counts of this clonotype. This sequence joins TRBV5-1 and TRBJ2-7; 12 bases are a match to TRBD2. J lost 2 bases, V lost 0 bases, and 6 bases had no gene match. The CDR3 runs 17 residues. Germline assignment: CDR1 SGHRS and CDR2 YFSETQ. CDR3 DNA: TGCGCCAGCAGCTTGGCGGGGACTAGCGGGCCAACCTACGAGCAGTACTTC. It is translated as CASSLAGTSGPTYEQYF.

The chain couples TRBV9 to TRBJ2-3; 11 bases are shared with TRBD2. V shed 4 bases and J 1 base; nucleotides not matched to a gene: 11. This CDR3 region has 18 residues. From germline, CDR1 is SGDLS and CDR2 YYNGEE. The CDR3, as DNA: TGTGCCAGCAGCTTAAGGGCCCTTAGCGGGGGGGGCACAGATACGCAGTATTTT. Encoded protein: CASSLRALSGGGTDTQYF.

The rearrangement uses TRBV7-9 and TRBJ2-2; TRBD1 agrees at 8 bases. The CDR3 spans 15 residues. V shed 5 bases, J shed 1 base, and the junction held 3 bases outside the gene matches. CDR1 and CDR2 from the germline V gene are SEHNR and FQNEAQ (reference sequence). Here the CDR3 DNA reads TGTGCCAGCAGCCGACAGGGGAAGAACACCGGGGAGCTGTTTTTT. It is translated as CASSRQGKNTGELFF. Complete variable domain (other parts from reference TRBV7-9 and TRBJ2-2): DTGVSQNPRHKITKRGQNVTFRCDPISEHNRLYWYRQTLGQGPEFLTYFQNEAQLEKSRLLSDRFSAERPKGSFSTLEIQRTEQGDSAMYLCASSRQGKNTGELFFGEGSRLTVL.

In its sample, this clonotype was seen many times. The rearrangement joins TRBV7-2 to TRBJ2-7; 8 bases are a match to TRBD2. This CDR3 has 15 residues. Germline CDR1 is SGHTA and CDR2 is FQGNSA. V shed 1 base, J shed 3 bases, and the junction held 5 bases outside the gene matches. The CDR3 DNA follows: TGTGCCAGCAGCTTAGTCCCCGGGACTAGCTACGAGCAGTACTTC. This codes for CASSLVPGTSYEQYF.

At least ten counts were recorded for this clonotype. At one of its ends the junction is not consistent with the germline gene, which may arise from a read error. The V call is TRBV7-2, the J call TRBJ1-2, with D possibly matching TRBD1 (6 bases). This CDR3 is 13 amino acids long. Looked up from germline, CDR1 is SGHTA and CDR2 is FQGNSA. CDR3 nucleotide sequence: TGCGCCAGCAGCCCGGACAGTAACTATGGCTACACCTTC. Amino acids: CASSPDSNYGYTF.

This clonotype was counted only a few times. The chain carries TRBV7-3 and TRBJ2-2, with D unresolved. Germline CDR1 reads SGHTA; CDR2 reads FQGTGA. The CDR3 consists of 12 residues. Trimming cost V 0 bases and J 6 bases, with 2 bases left between them. CDR3 sequence reads: CASSLTSGELFF. The CDR3 DNA is TGTGCCAGCAGCTTAACCTCCGGGGAGCTGTTTTTT.

The V and J genes are TRBV7-9 and TRBJ2-7; perhaps TRBD1 as D (5 bases). Trimming stripped 1 base from V and 3 bases from J, with 13 bases between. The CDR3 loop spans 15 amino acids. Per the germline V gene, CDR1 is SEHNR and CDR2 is FQNEAQ (reference sequence). CDR3 sequence reads: CASSLEGRERYEQYF. In DNA form, the CDR3 reads TGTGCCAGCAGCTTAGAGGGCAGGGAACGCTACGAGCAGTACTTC.

This clonotype was found many times. The J gene is TRBJ2-7, the V gene TRBV20-1; 9 bases map to TRBD2. Germline V gives CDR1 DFQATT, CDR2 SNEGSKA (reference sequence). The CDR3 is 14 amino acids. Trimming took 1 base from V and 6 from J; bases not matched to a gene: 7. The CDR3 here is CSARALAGIPEQYF. The CDR3 DNA reads as TGCAGTGCTAGAGCGCTAGCGGGAATCCCCGAGCAGTACTTC.

This clonotype occurred a few times. This rearrangement joins TRBV6-4 to TRBJ2-2; possibly TRBD1 for D (7 bases). V lost 6 bases, J lost 5 bases, and 16 bases lay in between. CDR1 is MRHNA, CDR2 SNTAGT, per germline. The CDR3 consists of 15 residues. The CDR3 is CASSPAQGGTGELFF. The DNA of the CDR3 is TGTGCCAGCAGCCCCGCTCAGGGGGGTACCGGGGAGCTGTTTTTT.

In its sample, this clonotype was seen many times. This rearrangement joins TRBV10-3 to TRBJ1-1; D is unclear. The V gene lost 2 bases and the J gene lost 1 base, with 8 bases spanning the gap. The CDR3 has 14 residues. Germline lookup yields CDR1 ENHRY and CDR2 SYGVKD. DNA of the CDR3: TGTGCCATCAGTGAGAGAGCTGAGAACACTGAAGCTTTCTTT. The encoded protein is CAISERAENTEAFF.

This clonotype was seen a few times. The V and J genes are TRBV10-3 and TRBJ2-7; possible D gene TRBD1, 5 bases. The CDR3 spans 13 residues. The germline CDR1 and CDR2 sequences are ENHRY and SYGVKD. The V and J ends lost 7 bases and 5 bases respectively, with 15 bases between them. Here the CDR3 reads CAIMQGRRDEQYF. The CDR3 DNA reads as TGTGCCATCATGCAGGGCAGAAGGGACGAGCAGTACTTC.

This clonotype was found many times. The chain links TRBV20-1 to TRBJ2-7; D possibly corresponds to TRBD1 (6 bases). The CDR3 spans 16 residues. Germline values: CDR1 DFQATT, CDR2 SNEGSKA (reference sequence). V gave up 0 bases and J gave up 0 bases, with 15 bases separating them. CDR3 residues: CSARDFRGQSSYEQYF. CDR3 DNA sequence: TGCAGTGCTAGAGATTTCCGAGGACAGAGCTCCTACGAGCAGTACTTC.

There are many counts of this clonotype. The chain joins TRBV5-4 to TRBJ1-6; 12 positions match TRBD1. V shed 2 bases and J 0 bases; nucleotides not matched to a gene: 6. The CDR3 is 19 amino acids. Germline CDR1 and CDR2: SGHNT and YYREEE (reference sequence). The CDR3 spells CASSFRDRGPYSYNSPLHF. The CDR3 DNA is TGTGCCAGCAGCTTCCGGGACAGGGGGCCGTACTCCTATAATTCACCCCTCCACTTT.